This T cell receptor (beta chain) came from a study of T-cell reconstitution after alpha-beta-depleted transplantation in children. It was with unique molecular identifiers that the TCRbeta library was prepared. A single record per CDR3 protein comes from TCRdb applying MiXCR to the PCR reads. The data show around 490,000 distinct CDR3 sequences, with around 10% seen just once and 12% to 15% held by the top ten. For this clonotype: The antigen is unknown.

Study outcomes and limitations: The study traced high day-60 TCRbeta diversity in some patients to surviving recipient T cells and thymic progenitors. Expanded graft clones numbering several hundred reportedly gave rise to alpha-beta T cells about two months after transplant. T-cell counts and diversity at one year post-transplant came mainly from newly produced T cells.

V lost 6 bases and J lost 6, with 14 bases in between. This CDR3 contains 14 residues. The sample in question was PBMCs, mostly from graft donor cells, obtained 180 days after TCRalphabeta/CD19-depleted stem cell transplant. The rearrangement uses TRBV12-3 or TRBV12-4 and TRBJ2-2; no reliable D call. This receptor was identified in a female patient aged 2 to 10 who had a stem cell transplant for aplastic anemia, so the T cells may come from the graft donor. In DNA form, the CDR3 reads TGTGCCAGCAGCCAAATTAACCCAGCCGGGGAGCTGTTTTTT. It encodes CASSQINPAGELFF.